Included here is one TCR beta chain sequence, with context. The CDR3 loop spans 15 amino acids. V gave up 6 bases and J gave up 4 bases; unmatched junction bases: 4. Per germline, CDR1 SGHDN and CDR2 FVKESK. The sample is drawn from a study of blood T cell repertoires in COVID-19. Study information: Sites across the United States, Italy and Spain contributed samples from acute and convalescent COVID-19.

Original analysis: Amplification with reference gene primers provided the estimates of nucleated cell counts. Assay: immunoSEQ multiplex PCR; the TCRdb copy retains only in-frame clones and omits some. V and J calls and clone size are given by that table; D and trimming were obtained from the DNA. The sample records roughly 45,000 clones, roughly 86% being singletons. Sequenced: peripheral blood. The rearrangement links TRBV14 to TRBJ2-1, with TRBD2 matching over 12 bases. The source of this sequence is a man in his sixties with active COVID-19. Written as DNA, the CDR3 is TGTGCCAGCAGTCGAACTAGCGGGAGGTACAATGAGCAGTTCTTC. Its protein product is CASSRTSGRYNEQFF.